This is a list of T cell receptor beta chains from one sample in a study of persistence of HIV-infected CD4 T cells. Antigens for these TCRs are unknown. Sequencing used immunoSEQ multiplex PCR; TCRdb keeps in-frame clones, though not all of them. This repertoire shows about 46,000 clones, approximately 90% found once; its top ten account for around 3.4%. Specimen: CD4+ T cells sorted from PBMCs after roughly 20-hour stimulation, collected from a patient who received antiretroviral therapy. All receptors come from an adult woman with HIV who was CMV-seropositive. Both conserved end residues are part of each CDR3. D genes are given only for firm matches. Only part of the rows carry a size: once, few, many, or a class if the clone is expanded.

j_gene: TRBJ1-1; abundance: few; d_gene: .; v_gene: TRBV2; CDR3aa: CASSRRLQEAFF; CDR3nt: TGTGCCAGCAGTCGGCGCCTCCAAGAAGCTTTCTTT
j_gene: TRBJ1-5; abundance: .; d_gene: .; v_gene: TRBV2; CDR3aa: CASSEGMGNQPQHF; CDR3nt: TGTGCCAGCAGCGAGGGGATGGGCAATCAGCCCCAGCATTTT
j_gene: TRBJ2-2; abundance: .; d_gene: TRBD1; v_gene: TRBV27; CDR3aa: CASSLIEGTGLAGELFF; CDR3nt: TGTGCCAGCAGTTTAATAGAAGGGACAGGGTTGGCCGGGGAGCTGTTTTTT
j_gene: TRBJ1-1; abundance: few; d_gene: .; v_gene: TRBV10-3; CDR3aa: CAISDPREGFQAFF; CDR3nt: TGTGCCATCAGTGACCCTAGGGAGGGTTTCCAAGCTTTCTTT
j_gene: TRBJ2-7; abundance: once; d_gene: .; v_gene: TRBV5-6; CDR3aa: CASSGVMTGEQYF; CDR3nt: TGTGCCAGCAGCGGGGTGATGACAGGAGAGCAGTACTTC
j_gene: TRBJ1-2; abundance: .; d_gene: .; v_gene: TRBV25-1; CDR3aa: CASSDTYGYTF; CDR3nt: TGTGCCAGCAGTGACACCTATGGCTACACCTTC
j_gene: TRBJ2-3; abundance: .; d_gene: .; v_gene: TRBV7-3; CDR3aa: CASSLGVTDTQYF; CDR3nt: TGTGCCAGCAGCTTAGGGGTCACAGATACGCAGTATTTT
j_gene: TRBJ1-5; abundance: .; d_gene: .; v_gene: TRBV5-1; CDR3aa: CASSLAEGRPQHF; CDR3nt: TGCGCCAGCAGCCTTGCCGAGGGACGGCCCCAGCATTTT
j_gene: TRBJ1-5; abundance: .; d_gene: .; v_gene: TRBV20-1; CDR3aa: CSASSRGGDSNQPQHF; CDR3nt: TGCAGTGCTAGTAGCAGGGGAGGTGATAGCAATCAGCCCCAGCATTTT
j_gene: TRBJ2-1; abundance: .; d_gene: TRBD1; v_gene: TRBV2; CDR3aa: CASSSLLGTGAVEQFF; CDR3nt: TGTGCCAGCAGTTCCTTACTCGGGACAGGGGCTGTTGAGCAGTTCTTC
j_gene: TRBJ1-1; abundance: .; d_gene: .; v_gene: TRBV7-2; CDR3aa: CASSLAADRRSRMRHTEAFF; CDR3nt: TGTGCCAGCAGCTTAGCGGCGGACAGAAGATCGAGGATGAGGCACACTGAAGCTTTCTTT
j_gene: TRBJ2-7; abundance: .; d_gene: TRBD1; v_gene: TRBV28; CDR3aa: CASSTRGQGRAEQYF; CDR3nt: TGTGCCAGCAGTACTAGGGGACAGGGGCGGGCGGAGCAGTACTTC
j_gene: TRBJ1-3; abundance: .; d_gene: .; v_gene: TRBV2; CDR3aa: CASIEGGRDTIYF; CDR3nt: TGTGCCAGCATTGAAGGAGGGCGGGACACCATATATTTT
j_gene: TRBJ2-7; abundance: .; d_gene: .; v_gene: TRBV5-5; CDR3aa: CASSWGLQNNYEQYF; CDR3nt: TGTGCCAGCAGCTGGGGCCTCCAAAACAATTACGAGCAGTACTTC
j_gene: TRBJ2-3; abundance: once; d_gene: .; v_gene: TRBV12-3/TRBV12-4; CDR3aa: CASRRGPSDTQYF; CDR3nt: TGTGCCAGCAGAAGGGGCCCCTCAGATACGCAGTATTTT
j_gene: TRBJ2-2; abundance: .; d_gene: .; v_gene: TRBV10-3; CDR3aa: CAISEGVTGELFF; CDR3nt: TGTGCCATCAGTGAAGGGGTCACCGGGGAGCTGTTTTTT
j_gene: TRBJ2-7; abundance: .; d_gene: .; v_gene: TRBV21-1; CDR3aa: CASSNRDLAYEQYF; CDR3nt: TGTGCCAGCAGCAACCGGGATCTCGCCTACGAGCAGTACTTC
j_gene: TRBJ1-1; abundance: .; d_gene: TRBD1; v_gene: TRBV9; CDR3aa: CASSLQRGQGHPGVTEAFF; CDR3nt: TGTGCCAGCAGCCTCCAGAGGGGGCAGGGGCACCCTGGAGTCACTGAAGCTTTCTTT
j_gene: TRBJ1-2; abundance: once; d_gene: TRBD1; v_gene: TRBV11-3; CDR3aa: CASSLGQGGGYTF; CDR3nt: TGTGCCAGCAGCTTAGGACAGGGGGGCGGCTACACCTTC
j_gene: TRBJ2-7; abundance: few; d_gene: .; v_gene: TRBV18; CDR3aa: CASATTGTTYEQYF; CDR3nt: TGTGCCAGCGCGACTACAGGGACTACTTACGAGCAGTACTTC
j_gene: TRBJ2-7; abundance: .; d_gene: TRBD1; v_gene: TRBV7-2; CDR3aa: CASSPLRGQGAYEQYF; CDR3nt: TGTGCCAGCAGTCCCCTCCGGGGACAGGGGGCCTACGAGCAGTACTTC
j_gene: TRBJ1-2; abundance: .; d_gene: TRBD1; v_gene: TRBV29-1; CDR3aa: CSTRGQGSYGYTF; CDR3nt: TGCAGTACCCGGGGACAGGGGAGCTATGGCTACACCTTC
j_gene: TRBJ2-3; abundance: .; d_gene: TRBD2; v_gene: TRBV11-3; CDR3aa: CASSLEAGAQQYF; CDR3nt: TGTGCCAGCAGCCTAGAAGCGGGAGCCCAGCAGTATTTT
j_gene: TRBJ2-3; abundance: .; d_gene: TRBD1; v_gene: TRBV10-3; CDR3aa: CAISERGQGATGTDTQYF; CDR3nt: TGTGCCATCAGTGAGAGGGGACAGGGGGCCACAGGCACAGATACGCAGTATTTT
j_gene: TRBJ1-1; abundance: few; d_gene: .; v_gene: TRBV2; CDR3aa: CASTLPPEGAFF; CDR3nt: TGTGCCAGCACCCTACCCCCTGAGGGAGCTTTCTTT
j_gene: TRBJ1-2; abundance: .; d_gene: TRBD1; v_gene: TRBV19; CDR3aa: CASSIDAGQGIYTF; CDR3nt: TGTGCCAGTAGTATCGATGCGGGACAGGGTATTTACACCTTC
j_gene: TRBJ2-3; abundance: .; d_gene: .; v_gene: TRBV10-3; CDR3aa: CAISDSEDTQYF; CDR3nt: TGTGCCATCAGTGACTCAGAAGATACGCAGTATTTT
j_gene: TRBJ1-3; abundance: once; d_gene: .; v_gene: TRBV6-4; CDR3aa: CASSEDGGPNTIYF; CDR3nt: TGTGCCAGCAGTGAGGACGGAGGTCCAAACACCATATATTTT
j_gene: TRBJ2-3; abundance: .; d_gene: .; v_gene: TRBV27; CDR3aa: CASSLTWKADTQYF; CDR3nt: TGTGCCAGCAGTCTGACTTGGAAGGCGGATACGCAGTATTTT
j_gene: TRBJ1-3; abundance: .; d_gene: TRBD1; v_gene: TRBV15; CDR3aa: CATSLDRGSGNTIYF; CDR3nt: TGTGCCACCAGTTTGGACAGGGGCTCTGGAAACACCATATATTTT
j_gene: TRBJ2-7; abundance: once; d_gene: .; v_gene: TRBV4-1; CDR3aa: CASSQVGAGRATYEQYF; CDR3nt: TGCGCCAGCAGCCAAGTTGGCGCAGGCAGGGCCACCTACGAGCAGTACTTC
j_gene: TRBJ2-1; abundance: once; d_gene: .; v_gene: TRBV11-2; CDR3aa: CASSLGRTNEQFF; CDR3nt: TGTGCCAGCAGCTTGGGACGTACGAATGAGCAGTTCTTC
j_gene: TRBJ1-6; abundance: .; d_gene: .; v_gene: TRBV7-8; CDR3aa: CASSLGVGSPLHF; CDR3nt: TGTGCCAGCAGCTTAGGGGTGGGTTCACCCCTCCACTTT
j_gene: TRBJ2-3; abundance: .; d_gene: TRBD1; v_gene: TRBV6-2/TRBV6-3; CDR3aa: CASSYSGRGRRDTQYF; CDR3nt: TGTGCCAGCAGTTACTCGGGCAGGGGGCGAAGAGATACGCAGTATTTT
j_gene: TRBJ1-5; abundance: .; d_gene: .; v_gene: TRBV5-1; CDR3aa: CASSLGETPSNQPQHF; CDR3nt: TGCGCCAGCAGCTTGGGAGAGACACCGAGCAATCAGCCCCAGCATTTT
j_gene: TRBJ2-1; abundance: .; d_gene: TRBD2; v_gene: TRBV4-1; CDR3aa: CASSQDPGVRRAGGYNEQFF; CDR3nt: TGCGCCAGCAGCCAAGATCCGGGGGTAAGGAGGGCGGGAGGTTACAATGAGCAGTTCTTC
j_gene: TRBJ1-1; abundance: .; d_gene: .; v_gene: TRBV12-3/TRBV12-4; CDR3aa: CASSQGGFTEAFF; CDR3nt: TGTGCCAGCAGCCAAGGGGGGTTCACTGAAGCTTTCTTT
j_gene: TRBJ1-1; abundance: .; d_gene: TRBD1; v_gene: TRBV15; CDR3aa: CATSRGQGITEAFF; CDR3nt: TGTGCCACCAGCAGAGGACAGGGAATTACTGAAGCTTTCTTT
j_gene: TRBJ1-1; abundance: .; d_gene: TRBD1; v_gene: TRBV6-5; CDR3aa: CASSYSWTGGTEAFF; CDR3nt: TGTGCCAGCAGTTACTCCTGGACAGGGGGCACTGAAGCTTTCTTT
j_gene: TRBJ2-7; abundance: .; d_gene: .; v_gene: TRBV5-4; CDR3aa: CASSYGPTITYEQYF; CDR3nt: TGTGCCAGCAGTTACGGGCCTACGATAACCTACGAGCAGTACTTC
j_gene: TRBJ2-7; abundance: .; d_gene: TRBD1; v_gene: TRBV27; CDR3aa: CASSSRTGWNTYEQYF; CDR3nt: TGTGCCAGCAGTTCAAGGACAGGGTGGAACACCTACGAGCAGTACTTC
j_gene: TRBJ1-1; abundance: few; d_gene: .; v_gene: TRBV19; CDR3aa: CASSIGTRNTEAFF; CDR3nt: TGTGCCAGTAGTATAGGGACAAGGAACACTGAAGCTTTCTTT
j_gene: TRBJ1-1; abundance: .; d_gene: TRBD1; v_gene: TRBV5-4; CDR3aa: CASSLSWGQGATTEAFF; CDR3nt: TGTGCCAGCAGCTTGTCATGGGGACAGGGGGCGACCACTGAAGCTTTCTTT
j_gene: TRBJ2-2; abundance: .; d_gene: .; v_gene: TRBV7-8; CDR3aa: CASSLVDTGELFF; CDR3nt: TGTGCCAGCAGCTTGGTGGACACCGGGGAGCTGTTTTTT
j_gene: TRBJ2-7; abundance: .; d_gene: .; v_gene: TRBV10-3; CDR3aa: CAISEWAGYEQYF; CDR3nt: TGTGCCATCAGTGAGTGGGCAGGCTACGAGCAGTACTTC
j_gene: TRBJ1-1; abundance: .; d_gene: .; v_gene: TRBV5-1; CDR3aa: CASSLEGTLGTEAFF; CDR3nt: TGCGCCAGCAGCTTGGAGGGTACGTTGGGGACTGAAGCTTTCTTT
j_gene: TRBJ2-5; abundance: .; d_gene: .; v_gene: TRBV3-1/TRBV3-2; CDR3aa: CASSPSGEAGGTQYF; CDR3nt: TGTGCCAGCAGCCCCTCCGGGGAGGCCGGGGGGACCCAGTACTTC
j_gene: TRBJ2-5; abundance: once; d_gene: TRBD1; v_gene: TRBV6-2/TRBV6-3; CDR3aa: CASSYVGTGGITPWETQYF; CDR3nt: TGTGCCAGCAGTTACGTCGGGACAGGGGGAATTACCCCCTGGGAGACCCAGTACTTC
j_gene: TRBJ1-1; abundance: few; d_gene: .; v_gene: TRBV10-2; CDR3aa: CASSDSIQRNTEAFF; CDR3nt: TGCGCCAGCAGTGATTCGATACAGAGAAACACTGAAGCTTTCTTT
j_gene: TRBJ1-1; abundance: .; d_gene: .; v_gene: TRBV12-3/TRBV12-4; CDR3aa: CASRLSGGGEAFF; CDR3nt: TGTGCCAGCAGGCTAAGCGGGGGGGGAGAAGCTTTCTTT
j_gene: TRBJ2-7; abundance: .; d_gene: TRBD1; v_gene: TRBV18; CDR3aa: CASSPGAGGWGEQYF; CDR3nt: TGTGCCAGCTCACCAGGAGCAGGGGGCTGGGGCGAGCAGTACTTC
j_gene: TRBJ1-2; abundance: .; d_gene: .; v_gene: TRBV6-6; CDR3aa: CASTLSRGNYGYTF; CDR3nt: TGTGCCAGCACCCTGTCGCGGGGGAACTATGGCTACACCTTC
j_gene: TRBJ1-1; abundance: .; d_gene: .; v_gene: TRBV5-1; CDR3aa: CASSPGYVNTEAFF; CDR3nt: TGCGCCAGCAGCCCCGGTTACGTGAACACTGAAGCTTTCTTT
j_gene: TRBJ1-2; abundance: .; d_gene: .; v_gene: TRBV19; CDR3aa: CASSISPGPSWGYTF; CDR3nt: TGTGCCAGTAGTATAAGCCCCGGGCCGTCCTGGGGCTACACCTTC
j_gene: TRBJ2-7; abundance: .; d_gene: TRBD1; v_gene: TRBV25-1; CDR3aa: CASSVGQPYEQYF; CDR3nt: TGTGCCAGCAGTGTGGGACAGCCCTACGAGCAGTACTTC
j_gene: TRBJ1-2; abundance: .; d_gene: TRBD1; v_gene: TRBV28; CDR3aa: CASTSGDRVYGYTF; CDR3nt: TGTGCCAGCACCTCCGGAGACAGGGTCTATGGCTACACCTTC
j_gene: TRBJ1-1; abundance: .; d_gene: TRBD1; v_gene: TRBV24-1; CDR3aa: CATSEQGIAFF; CDR3nt: TGTGCCACCAGTGAACAGGGGATAGCTTTCTTT